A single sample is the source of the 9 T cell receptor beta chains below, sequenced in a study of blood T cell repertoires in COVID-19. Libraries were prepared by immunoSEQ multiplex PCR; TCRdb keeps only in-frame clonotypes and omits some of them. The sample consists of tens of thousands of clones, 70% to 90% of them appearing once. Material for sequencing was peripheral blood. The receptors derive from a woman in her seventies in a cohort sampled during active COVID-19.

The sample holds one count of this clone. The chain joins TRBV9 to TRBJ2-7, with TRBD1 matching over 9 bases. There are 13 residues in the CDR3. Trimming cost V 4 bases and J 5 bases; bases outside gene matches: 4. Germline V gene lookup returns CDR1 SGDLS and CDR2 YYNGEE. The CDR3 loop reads CASSTRTGDEQYF. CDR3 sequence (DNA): TGTGCCAGCAGCACCCGGACAGGGGACGAGCAGTACTTC.

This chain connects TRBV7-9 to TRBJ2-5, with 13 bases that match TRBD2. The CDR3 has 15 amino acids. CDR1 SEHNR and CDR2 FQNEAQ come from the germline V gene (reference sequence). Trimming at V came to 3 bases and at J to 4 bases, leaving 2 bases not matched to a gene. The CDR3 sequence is CASSLTSGRPETQYF. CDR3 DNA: TGTGCCAGCAGCTTGACTAGCGGGAGGCCAGAGACCCAGTACTTC.

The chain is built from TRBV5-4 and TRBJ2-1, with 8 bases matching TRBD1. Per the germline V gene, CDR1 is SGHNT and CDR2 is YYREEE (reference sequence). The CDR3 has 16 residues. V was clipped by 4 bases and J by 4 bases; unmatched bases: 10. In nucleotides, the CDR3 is TGTGCCAGCAGCCACTCCGGGGGACAGGCATACAATGAGCAGTTCTTC. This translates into CASSHSGGQAYNEQFF.

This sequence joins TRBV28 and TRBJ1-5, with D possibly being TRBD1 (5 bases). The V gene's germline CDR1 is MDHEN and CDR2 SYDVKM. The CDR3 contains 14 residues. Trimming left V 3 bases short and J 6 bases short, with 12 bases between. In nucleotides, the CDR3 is TGTGCCAGCAGTTTCGGCACAGGCAGTCAGCCCCAGCATTTT. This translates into CASSFGTGSQPQHF. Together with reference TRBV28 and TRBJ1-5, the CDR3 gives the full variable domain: DVKVTQSSRYLVKRTGEKVFLECVQDMDHENMFWYRQDPGLGLRLIYFSYDVKMKEKGDIPEGYSVSREKKERFSLILESASTNQTSMYLCASSFGTGSQPQHFGDGTRLSIL.

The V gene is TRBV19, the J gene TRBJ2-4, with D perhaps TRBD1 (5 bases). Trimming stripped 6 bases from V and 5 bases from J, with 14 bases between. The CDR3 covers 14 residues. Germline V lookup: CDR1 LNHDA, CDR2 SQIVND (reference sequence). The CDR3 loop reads CASSQRRGQNIQYF. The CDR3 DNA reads TGTGCCAGTAGCCAACGAAGGGGCCAAAACATTCAGTACTTC.

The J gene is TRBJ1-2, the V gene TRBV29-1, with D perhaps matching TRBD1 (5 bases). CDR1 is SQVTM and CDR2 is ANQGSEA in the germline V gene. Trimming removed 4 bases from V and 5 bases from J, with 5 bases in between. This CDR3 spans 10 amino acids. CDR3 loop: CSVGQYGYTF. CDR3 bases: TGCAGCGTTGGACAGTATGGCTACACCTTC. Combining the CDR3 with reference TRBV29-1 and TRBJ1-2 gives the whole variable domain SAVISQKPSRDICQRGTSLTIQCQVDSQVTMMFWYRQQPGQSLTLIATANQGSEATYESGFVIDKFPISRPNLTFSTLTVSNMSPEDSSIYLCSVGQYGYTFGSGTRLTVV.

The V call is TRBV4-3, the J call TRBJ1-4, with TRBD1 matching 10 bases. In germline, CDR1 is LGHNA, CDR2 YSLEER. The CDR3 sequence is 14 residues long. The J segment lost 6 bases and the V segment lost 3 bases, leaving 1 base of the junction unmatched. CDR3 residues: CASSHGQGDEKLFF. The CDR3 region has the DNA TGCGCCAGCAGCCACGGACAGGGGGATGAAAAACTGTTTTTT.

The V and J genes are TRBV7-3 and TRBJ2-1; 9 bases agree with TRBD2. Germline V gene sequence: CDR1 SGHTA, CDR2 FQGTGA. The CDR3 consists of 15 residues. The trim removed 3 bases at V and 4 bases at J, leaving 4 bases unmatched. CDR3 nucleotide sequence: TGTGCCAGCAGCTTTGGGCTAGCGGGGTACAATGAGCAGTTCTTC. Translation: CASSFGLAGYNEQFF.

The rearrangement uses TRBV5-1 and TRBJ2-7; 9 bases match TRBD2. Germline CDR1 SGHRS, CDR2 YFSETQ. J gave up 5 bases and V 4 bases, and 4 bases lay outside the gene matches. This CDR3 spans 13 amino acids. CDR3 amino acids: CASSGLAGNEQYF. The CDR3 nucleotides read TGCGCCAGCAGCGGCCTAGCGGGAAACGAGCAGTACTTC. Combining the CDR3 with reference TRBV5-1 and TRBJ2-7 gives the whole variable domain KAGVTQTPRYLIKTRGQQVTLSCSPISGHRSVSWYQQTPGQGLQFLFEYFSETQRNKGNFPGRFSGRQFSNSRSEMNVSTLELGDSALYLCASSGLAGNEQYFGPGTRLTVT.